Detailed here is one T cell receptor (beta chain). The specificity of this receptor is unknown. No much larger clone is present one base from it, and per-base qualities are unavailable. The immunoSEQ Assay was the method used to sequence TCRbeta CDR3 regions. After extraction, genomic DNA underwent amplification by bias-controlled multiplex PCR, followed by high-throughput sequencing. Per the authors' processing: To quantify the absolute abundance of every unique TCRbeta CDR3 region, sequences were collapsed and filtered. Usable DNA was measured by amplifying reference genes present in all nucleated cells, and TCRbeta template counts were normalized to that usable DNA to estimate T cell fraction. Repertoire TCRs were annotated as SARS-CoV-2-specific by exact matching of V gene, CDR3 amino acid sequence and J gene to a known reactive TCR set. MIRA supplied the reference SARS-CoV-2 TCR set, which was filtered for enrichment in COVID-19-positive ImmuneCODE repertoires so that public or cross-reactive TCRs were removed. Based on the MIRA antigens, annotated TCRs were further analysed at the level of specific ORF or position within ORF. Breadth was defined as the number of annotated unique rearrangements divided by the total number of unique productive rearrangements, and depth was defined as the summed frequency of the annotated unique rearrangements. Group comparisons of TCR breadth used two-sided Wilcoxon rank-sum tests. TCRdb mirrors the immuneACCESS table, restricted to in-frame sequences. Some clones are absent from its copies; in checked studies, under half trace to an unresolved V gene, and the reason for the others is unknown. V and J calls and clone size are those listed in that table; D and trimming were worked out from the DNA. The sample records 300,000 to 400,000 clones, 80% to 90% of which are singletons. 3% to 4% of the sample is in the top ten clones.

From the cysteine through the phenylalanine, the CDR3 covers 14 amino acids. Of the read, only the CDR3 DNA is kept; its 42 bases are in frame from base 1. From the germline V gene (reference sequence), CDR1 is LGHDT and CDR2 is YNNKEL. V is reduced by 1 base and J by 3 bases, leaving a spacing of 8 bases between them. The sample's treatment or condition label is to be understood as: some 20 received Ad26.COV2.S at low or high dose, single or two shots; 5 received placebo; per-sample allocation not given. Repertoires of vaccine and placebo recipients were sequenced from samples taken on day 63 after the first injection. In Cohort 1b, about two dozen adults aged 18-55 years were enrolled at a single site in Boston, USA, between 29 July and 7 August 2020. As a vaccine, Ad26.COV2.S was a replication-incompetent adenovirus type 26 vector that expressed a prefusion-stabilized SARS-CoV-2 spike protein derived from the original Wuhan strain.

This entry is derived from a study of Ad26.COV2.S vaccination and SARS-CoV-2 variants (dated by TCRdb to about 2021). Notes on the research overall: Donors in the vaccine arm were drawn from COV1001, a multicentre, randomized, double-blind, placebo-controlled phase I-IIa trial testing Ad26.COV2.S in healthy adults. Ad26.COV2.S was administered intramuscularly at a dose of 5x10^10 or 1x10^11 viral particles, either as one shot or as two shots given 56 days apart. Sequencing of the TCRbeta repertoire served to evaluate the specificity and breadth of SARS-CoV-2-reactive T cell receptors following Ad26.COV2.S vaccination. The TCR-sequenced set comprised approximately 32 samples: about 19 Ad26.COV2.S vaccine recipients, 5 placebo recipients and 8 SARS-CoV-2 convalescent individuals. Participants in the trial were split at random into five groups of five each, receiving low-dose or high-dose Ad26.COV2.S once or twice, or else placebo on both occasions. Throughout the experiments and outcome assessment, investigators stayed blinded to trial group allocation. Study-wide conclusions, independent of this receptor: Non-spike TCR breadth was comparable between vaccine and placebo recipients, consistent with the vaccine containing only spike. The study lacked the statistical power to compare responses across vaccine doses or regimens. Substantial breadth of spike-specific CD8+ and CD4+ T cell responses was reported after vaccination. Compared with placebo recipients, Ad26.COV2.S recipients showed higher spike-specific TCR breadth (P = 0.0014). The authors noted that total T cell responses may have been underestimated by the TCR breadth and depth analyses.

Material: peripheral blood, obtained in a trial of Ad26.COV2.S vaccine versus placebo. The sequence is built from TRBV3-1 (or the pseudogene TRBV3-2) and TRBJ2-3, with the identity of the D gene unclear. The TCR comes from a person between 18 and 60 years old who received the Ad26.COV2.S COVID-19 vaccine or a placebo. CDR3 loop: CASSQAGETDTQYF. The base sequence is TGTGCCAGCAGCCAAGCTGGTGAAACAGATACGCAGTATTTT.